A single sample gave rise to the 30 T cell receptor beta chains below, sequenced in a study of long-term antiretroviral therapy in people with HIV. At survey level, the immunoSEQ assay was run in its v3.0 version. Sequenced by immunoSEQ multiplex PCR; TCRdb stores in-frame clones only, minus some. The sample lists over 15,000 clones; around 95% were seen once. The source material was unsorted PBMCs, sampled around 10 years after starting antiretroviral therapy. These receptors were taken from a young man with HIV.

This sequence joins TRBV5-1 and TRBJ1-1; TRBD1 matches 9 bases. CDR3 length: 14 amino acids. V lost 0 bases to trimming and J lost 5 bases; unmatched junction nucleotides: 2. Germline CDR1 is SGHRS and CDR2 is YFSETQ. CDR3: CASSLETGGTEAFF. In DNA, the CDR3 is TGCGCCAGCAGCTTGGAGACAGGGGGTACTGAAGCTTTCTTT.

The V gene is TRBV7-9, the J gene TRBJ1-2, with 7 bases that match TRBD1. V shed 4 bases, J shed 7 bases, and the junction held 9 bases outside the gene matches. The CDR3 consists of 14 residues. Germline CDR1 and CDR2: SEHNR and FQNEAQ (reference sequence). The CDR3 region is CASSSRDRAGGYTF. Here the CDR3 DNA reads TGTGCCAGCAGCTCCCGCGACAGGGCCGGTGGCTACACCTTC.

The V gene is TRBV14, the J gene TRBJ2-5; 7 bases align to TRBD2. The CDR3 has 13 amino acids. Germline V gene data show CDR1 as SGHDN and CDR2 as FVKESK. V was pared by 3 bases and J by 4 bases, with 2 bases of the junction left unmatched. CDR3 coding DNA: TGTGCCAGCAGCCAGGCGGGGGTAGAGACCCAGTACTTC. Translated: CASSQAGVETQYF.

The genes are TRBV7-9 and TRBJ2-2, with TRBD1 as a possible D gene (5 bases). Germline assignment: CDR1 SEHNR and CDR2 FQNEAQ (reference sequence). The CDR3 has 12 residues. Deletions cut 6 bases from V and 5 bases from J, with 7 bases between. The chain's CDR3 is CASSGATGELFF. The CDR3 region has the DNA TGTGCCAGCAGTGGGGCGACCGGGGAGCTGTTTTTT.

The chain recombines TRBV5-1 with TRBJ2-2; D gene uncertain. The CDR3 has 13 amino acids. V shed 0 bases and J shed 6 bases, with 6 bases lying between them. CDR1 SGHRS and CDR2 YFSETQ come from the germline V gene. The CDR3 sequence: CASSLEVPGELFF. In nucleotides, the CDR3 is TGCGCCAGCAGCTTGGAGGTGCCCGGGGAGCTGTTTTTT.

CDR3 DNA sequence: TGTGCCATCAGTGAAACGGGGGTCTATGGCTACACCTTC. Translating gives CAISETGVYGYTF. This rearrangement joins TRBV10-3 to TRBJ1-2; tentative D call: TRBD1 (5 bases). Germline-derived CDR1 and CDR2 are ENHRY and SYGVKD. Deletions cut 3 bases from V and 4 bases from J, with 9 bases between. CDR3 size: 13 residues.

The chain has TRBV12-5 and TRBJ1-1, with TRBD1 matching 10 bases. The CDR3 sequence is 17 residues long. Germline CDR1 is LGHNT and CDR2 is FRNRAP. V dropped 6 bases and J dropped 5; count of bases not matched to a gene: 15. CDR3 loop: CASGTGTGVNWGTEAFF. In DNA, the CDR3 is TGTGCTAGTGGGACAGGGACAGGGGTCAACTGGGGGACTGAAGCTTTCTTT. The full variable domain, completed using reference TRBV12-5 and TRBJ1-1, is DARVTQTPRHKVTEMGQEVTMRCQPILGHNTVFWYRQTMMQGLELLAYFRNRAPLDDSGMPKDRFSAEMPDATLATLKIQPSEPRDSAVYFCASGTGTGVNWGTEAFFGQGTRLTVV.

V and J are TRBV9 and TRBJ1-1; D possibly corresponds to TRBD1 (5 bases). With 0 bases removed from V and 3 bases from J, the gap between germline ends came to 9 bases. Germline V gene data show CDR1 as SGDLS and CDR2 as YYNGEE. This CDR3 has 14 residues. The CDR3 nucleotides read TGTGCCAGCAGCGTAGCATTGGGGGACACTGAAGCTTTCTTT. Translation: CASSVALGDTEAFF. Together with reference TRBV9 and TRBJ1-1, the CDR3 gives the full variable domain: DSGVTQTPKHLITATGQRVTLRCSPRSGDLSVYWYQQSLDQGLQFLIQYYNGEERAKGNILERFSAQQFPDLHSELNLSSLELGDSALYFCASSVALGDTEAFFGQGTRLTVV.

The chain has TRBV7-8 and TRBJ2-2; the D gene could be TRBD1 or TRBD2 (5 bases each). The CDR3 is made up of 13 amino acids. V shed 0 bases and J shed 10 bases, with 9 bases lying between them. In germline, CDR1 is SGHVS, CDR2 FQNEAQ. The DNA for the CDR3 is TGTGCCAGCAGCTTAGCGGGGGTCCTGGAGCTGTTTTTT. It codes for CASSLAGVLELFF.

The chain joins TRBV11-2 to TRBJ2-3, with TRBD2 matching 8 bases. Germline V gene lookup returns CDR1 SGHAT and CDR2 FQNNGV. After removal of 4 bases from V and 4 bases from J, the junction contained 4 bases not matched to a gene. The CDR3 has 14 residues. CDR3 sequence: CASSWTSRADTQYF. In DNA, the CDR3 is TGTGCCAGCAGCTGGACTAGCAGGGCAGATACGCAGTATTTT.

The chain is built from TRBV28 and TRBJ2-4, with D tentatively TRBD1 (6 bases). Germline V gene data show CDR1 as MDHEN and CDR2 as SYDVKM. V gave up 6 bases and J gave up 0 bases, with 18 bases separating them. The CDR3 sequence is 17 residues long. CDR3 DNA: TGTGCCAGCAGCCGGGGCGTGGGACATAAAGCCAAAAACATTCAGTACTTC. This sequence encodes CASSRGVGHKAKNIQYF.

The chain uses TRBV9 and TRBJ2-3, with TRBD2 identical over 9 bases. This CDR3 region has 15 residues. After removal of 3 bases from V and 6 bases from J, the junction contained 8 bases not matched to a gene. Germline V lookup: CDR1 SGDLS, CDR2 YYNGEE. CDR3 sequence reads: CASSALGGGVDTQYF. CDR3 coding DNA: TGTGCCAGCAGCGCTTTGGGCGGGGGGGTCGATACGCAGTATTTT.

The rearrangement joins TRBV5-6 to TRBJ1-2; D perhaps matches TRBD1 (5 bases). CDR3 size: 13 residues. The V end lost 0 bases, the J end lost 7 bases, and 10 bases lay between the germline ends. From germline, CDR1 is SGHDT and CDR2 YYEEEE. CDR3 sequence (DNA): TGTGCCAGCAGCTTGGGTGCAGGGCCTGGCTACACCTTC. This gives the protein CASSLGAGPGYTF.

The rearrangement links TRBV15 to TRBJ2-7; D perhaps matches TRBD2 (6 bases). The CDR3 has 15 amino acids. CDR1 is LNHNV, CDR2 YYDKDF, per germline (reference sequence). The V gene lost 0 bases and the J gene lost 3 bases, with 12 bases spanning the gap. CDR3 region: CATSRDLGGDYEQYF. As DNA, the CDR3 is TGTGCCACCAGCAGAGATTTGGGGGGAGACTACGAGCAGTACTTC. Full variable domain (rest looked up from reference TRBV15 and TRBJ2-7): DAMVIQNPRYQVTQFGKPVTLSCSQTLNHNVMYWYQQKSSQAPKLLFHYYDKDFNNEADTPDNFQSRRPNTSFCFLDIRSPGLGDTAMYLCATSRDLGGDYEQYFGPGTRLTVT.

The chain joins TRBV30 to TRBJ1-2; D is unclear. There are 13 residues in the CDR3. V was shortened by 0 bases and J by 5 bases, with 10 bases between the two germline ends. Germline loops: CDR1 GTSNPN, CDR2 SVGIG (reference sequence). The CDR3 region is CAWSVNPGYGYTF. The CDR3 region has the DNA TGTGCCTGGAGTGTTAACCCTGGGTATGGCTACACCTTC.

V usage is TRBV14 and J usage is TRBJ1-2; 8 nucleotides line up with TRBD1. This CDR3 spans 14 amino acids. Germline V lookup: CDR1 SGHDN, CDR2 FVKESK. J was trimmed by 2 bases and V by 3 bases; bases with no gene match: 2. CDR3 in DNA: TGTGCCAGCAGCCATACAGGGGGGAACTATGGCTACACCTTC. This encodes CASSHTGGNYGYTF.

Here the CDR3 reads CASSRQPGSNQPQHF. The CDR3 nucleotides are TGTGCCAGCAGTCGACAGCCTGGGAGCAATCAGCCCCAGCATTTT. The chain is built from TRBV6-5 and TRBJ1-5; D may be TRBD1 (5 bases). Germline assignment: CDR1 MNHEY and CDR2 SVGAGI. The CDR3 sequence is 15 residues long. V lost 5 bases to trimming and J lost 1 base, with 12 bases between them.

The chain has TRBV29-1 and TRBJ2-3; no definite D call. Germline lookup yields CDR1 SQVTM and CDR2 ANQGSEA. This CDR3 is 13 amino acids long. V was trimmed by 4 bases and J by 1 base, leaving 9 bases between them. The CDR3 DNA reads TGCAGCGTTGTCCCCTTCGGCACAGATACGCAGTATTTT. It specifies CSVVPFGTDTQYF.

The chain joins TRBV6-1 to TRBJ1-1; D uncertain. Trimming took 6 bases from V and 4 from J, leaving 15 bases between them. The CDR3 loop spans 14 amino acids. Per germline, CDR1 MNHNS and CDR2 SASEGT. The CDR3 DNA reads TGTGCCAGCAGCCCCGTGGTTACTCTCACTGAAGCTTTCTTT. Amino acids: CASSPVVTLTEAFF.

The CDR3 DNA follows: TGTGCCAGCCTTCATACAGGGAATGAGACCCAGTACTTC. This translates into CASLHTGNETQYF. The V gene is TRBV11-2, the J gene TRBJ2-5, with D possibly being TRBD1 (6 bases). Between the trimmed V and J ends, which lost 8 bases and 5 bases, there was a span of 15 bases. In germline, CDR1 is SGHAT, CDR2 FQNNGV. This CDR3 has 13 residues.

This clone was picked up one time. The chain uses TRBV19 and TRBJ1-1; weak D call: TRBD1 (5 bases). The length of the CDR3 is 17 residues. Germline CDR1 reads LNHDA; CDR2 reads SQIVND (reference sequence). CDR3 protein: CALRGPPTFPGGTEAFF. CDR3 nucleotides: TGTGCTCTGCGGGGCCCGCCGACATTTCCTGGGGGCACTGAAGCTTTCTTT.

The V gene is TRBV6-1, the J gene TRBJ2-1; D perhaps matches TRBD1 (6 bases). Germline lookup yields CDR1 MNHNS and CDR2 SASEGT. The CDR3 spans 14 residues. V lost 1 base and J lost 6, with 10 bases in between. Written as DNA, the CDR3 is TGTGCCAGCAGTGAAGACAGGGTTCTCAATGAGCAGTTCTTC. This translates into CASSEDRVLNEQFF.

CDR3 DNA sequence: TGTGCCAGCAGCATGGACACCATTTATGGCTACACCTTC. This translates into CASSMDTIYGYTF. The V call is TRBV11-1, the J call TRBJ1-2; tentatively, D is TRBD1 (5 bases). V was trimmed by 5 bases and J by 5 bases, leaving 12 bases between them. CDR1 and CDR2 from the germline V gene are SGHAT and FQDESV (reference sequence). The CDR3 consists of 13 residues.

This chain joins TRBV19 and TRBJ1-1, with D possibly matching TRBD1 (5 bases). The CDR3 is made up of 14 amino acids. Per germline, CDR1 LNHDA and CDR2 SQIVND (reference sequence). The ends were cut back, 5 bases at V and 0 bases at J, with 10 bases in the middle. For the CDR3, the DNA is TGTGCCAGTAGTCTGACAGCAATGAACACTGAAGCTTTCTTT. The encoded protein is CASSLTAMNTEAFF. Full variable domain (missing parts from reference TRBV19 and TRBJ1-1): DGGITQSPKYLFRKEGQNVTLSCEQNLNHDAMYWYRQDPGQGLRLIYYSQIVNDFQKGDIAEGYSVSREKKESFPLTVTSAQKNPTAFYLCASSLTAMNTEAFFGQGTRLTVV.

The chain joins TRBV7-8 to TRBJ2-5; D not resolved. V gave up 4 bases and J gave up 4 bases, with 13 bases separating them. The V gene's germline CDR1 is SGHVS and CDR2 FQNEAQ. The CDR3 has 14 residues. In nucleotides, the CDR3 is TGTGCCAGCAGCTGGTGGGGTACGGGAGAGACCCAGTACTTC. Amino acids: CASSWWGTGETQYF.

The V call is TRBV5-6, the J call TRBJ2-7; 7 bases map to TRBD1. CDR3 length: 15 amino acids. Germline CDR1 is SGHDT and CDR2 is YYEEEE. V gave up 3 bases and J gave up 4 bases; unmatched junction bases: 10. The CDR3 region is CASSSPHRGGYEQYV. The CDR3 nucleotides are TGTGCCAGCAGCTCCCCACACAGGGGTGGGTACGAGCAGTACGTC.

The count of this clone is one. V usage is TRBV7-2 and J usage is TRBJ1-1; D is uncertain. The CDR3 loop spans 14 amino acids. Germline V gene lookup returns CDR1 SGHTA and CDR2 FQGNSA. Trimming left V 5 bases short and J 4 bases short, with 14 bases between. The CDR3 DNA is TGTGCCAGCAGCCGACGGGAGGGAGGCACTGAAGCTTTCTTT. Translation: CASSRREGGTEAFF.

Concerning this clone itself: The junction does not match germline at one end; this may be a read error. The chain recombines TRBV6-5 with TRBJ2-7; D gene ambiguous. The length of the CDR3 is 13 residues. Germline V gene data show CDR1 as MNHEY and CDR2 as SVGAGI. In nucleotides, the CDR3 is TGTGCCTGCAGCCTTCGGGCCTCCTACGAGCAGTACTTC. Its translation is CACSLRASYEQYF.

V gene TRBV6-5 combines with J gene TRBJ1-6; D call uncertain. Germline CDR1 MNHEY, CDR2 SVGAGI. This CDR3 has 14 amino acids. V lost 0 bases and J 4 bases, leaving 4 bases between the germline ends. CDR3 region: CASSYSKYNSPLHF. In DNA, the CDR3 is TGTGCCAGCAGTTACTCGAAGTATAATTCACCCCTCCACTTT.

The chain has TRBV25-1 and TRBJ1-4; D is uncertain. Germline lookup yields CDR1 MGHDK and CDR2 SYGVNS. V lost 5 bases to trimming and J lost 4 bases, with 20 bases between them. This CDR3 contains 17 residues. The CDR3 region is CASSRDLEGPSNEKLFF. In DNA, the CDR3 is TGTGCCAGCAGTCGGGATCTGGAAGGTCCAAGTAATGAAAAACTGTTTTTT.